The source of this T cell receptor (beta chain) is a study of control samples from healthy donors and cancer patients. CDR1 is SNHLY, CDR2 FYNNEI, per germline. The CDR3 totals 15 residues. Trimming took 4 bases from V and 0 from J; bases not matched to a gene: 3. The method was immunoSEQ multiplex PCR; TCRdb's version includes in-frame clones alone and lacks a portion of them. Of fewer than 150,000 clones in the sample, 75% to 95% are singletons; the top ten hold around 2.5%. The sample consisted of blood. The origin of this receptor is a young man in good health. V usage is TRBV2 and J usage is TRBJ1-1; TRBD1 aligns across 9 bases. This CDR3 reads CASSGTGAMNTEAFF. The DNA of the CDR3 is TGTGCCAGCAGTGGGACAGGGGCCATGAACACTGAAGCTTTCTTT.